Below, 12 T cell receptor beta chains from the same sample are listed, as sequenced in a study of neoadjuvant anti-PD-1 for oral cavity cancer. The protocol was immunoSEQ multiplex PCR, while the TCRdb copy is restricted to in-frame clones and leaves out a portion. The data show roughly 15,000 clones, with about 60% seen just once and 2.5% to 3.5% held by the top ten. The sample was PBMCs, taken before nivolumab (anti-PD-1) treatment. These receptors all stem from a person between 40 and 85 years old with oral cavity squamous cell carcinoma.

This clone was seen a handful of times. The chain employs TRBV2 and TRBJ1-2; D perhaps matches TRBD1 (6 bases). The length of the CDR3 is 13 residues. Germline assignment: CDR1 SNHLY and CDR2 FYNNEI. V lost 4 bases, J lost 2 bases, and 8 bases lay in between. DNA for the CDR3: TGTGCCAGCAGTGCGGACAGCAACTATGGCTACACCTTC. It encodes CASSADSNYGYTF.

The chain links TRBV6-5 to TRBJ1-1; 8 positions match TRBD1. The CDR3 has 15 residues. V was clipped by 4 bases and J by 1 base; unmatched bases: 5. Germline CDR1 is MNHEY and CDR2 is SVGAGI. The chain's CDR3 is CASSSSGQANTEAFF. CDR3 bases: TGTGCCAGCAGTTCATCGGGACAGGCGAACACTGAAGCTTTCTTT.

This sequence joins TRBV5-1 and TRBJ2-1; D is possibly TRBD1 (6 bases). The CDR3 is made up of 13 amino acids. The germline V gene encodes CDR1 SGHRS and CDR2 YFSETQ. With 3 bases removed from V and 5 bases from J, the gap between germline ends came to 9 bases. CDR3 protein: CASSSDSNNEQFF. CDR3 DNA: TGCGCCAGCAGCTCGGACAGTAACAATGAGCAGTTCTTC.

The chain recombines TRBV11-2 with TRBJ2-1, with 8 bases fitting TRBD1. The CDR3 contains 17 residues. Germline CDR1 and CDR2: SGHAT and FQNNGV. V gave up 4 bases and J gave up 4 bases; unmatched junction bases: 12. Here the CDR3 DNA reads TGTGCCAGCAGCTCCCAAAGGTTGACAGGGGCGTACAATGAGCAGTTCTTC. Amino acid sequence: CASSSQRLTGAYNEQFF. The full variable domain, in which reference TRBV11-2 and TRBJ2-1 provide the parts outside the CDR3, is EAGVAQSPRYKIIEKRQSVAFWCNPISGHATLYWYQQILGQGPKLLIQFQNNGVVDDSQLPKDRFSAERLKGVDSTLKIQPAKLEDSAVYLCASSSQRLTGAYNEQFFGPGTRLTVL.

The rearrangement links TRBV10-1 to TRBJ2-3, with 9 bases that match TRBD1. The CDR3 contains 18 residues. With 2 bases clipped from V and 3 bases from J, the junction kept 12 bases outside the gene matches. The germline CDR1 and CDR2 sequences are WNHNN and SYGVQD (reference sequence). The CDR3 is CASSERTTGGKGTDTQYF. CDR3 nucleotides: TGCGCCAGCAGTGAGAGAACTACAGGGGGCAAGGGAACAGATACGCAGTATTTT.

This clone turned up a few times. This rearrangement joins TRBV10-3 to TRBJ1-1, with 11 bases aligning to TRBD1. The germline gives CDR1 ENHRY, CDR2 SYGVKD. The V segment lost 4 bases and the J segment 6 bases; nucleotides outside the gene matches: 4. CDR3 length: 14 amino acids. In DNA form, the CDR3 reads TGTGCCATCAGTGTAGGACAGGGGGCTTCTGAAGCTTTCTTT. Amino acid sequence: CAISVGQGASEAFF.

This clone came up once. The junction shows a germline mismatch at one end, possibly a read error. The chain joins TRBV5-4 to TRBJ2-2; TRBD2 is a possible D gene (6 bases). The germline V gene encodes CDR1 SGHNT and CDR2 YYREEE (reference sequence). The CDR3 is made up of 15 amino acids. The CDR3 DNA sequence: TGTGCCAGCAGGTTGGGACTGTCGAACACCGGGGAGCTGTTTTTT. As protein: CASRLGLSNTGELFF.

The chain couples TRBV29-1 to TRBJ2-1; D is possibly TRBD1 (5 bases). CDR1 is SQVTM, CDR2 ANQGSEA, per germline. The CDR3 spans 13 residues. V gave up 5 bases and J gave up 8 bases, with 16 bases separating them. In DNA, the CDR3 is TGCAGCGTTTCGGTGCCCAGGGATCATGAGCAGTTCTTC. This translates into CSVSVPRDHEQFF.

The chain has TRBV9 and TRBJ2-1; D is possibly TRBD1 or TRBD2 (5 bases each). Germline CDR1 SGDLS, CDR2 YYNGEE. The ends were cut back, 2 bases at V and 2 bases at J, with 11 bases in the middle. CDR3 length equals 15 residues. The CDR3, as DNA: TGTGCCAGCAGCGTCCAGGGAGCGGCCTACAATGAGCAGTTCTTC. Its translation: CASSVQGAAYNEQFF.

This chain links TRBV2 with TRBJ1-4, with TRBD1 matching 10 bases. CDR3 length: 16 amino acids. The V and J ends lost 3 bases and 8 bases, in that order; junction bases with no gene match: 9. CDR1 SNHLY and CDR2 FYNNEI come from the germline V gene. The CDR3 DNA sequence: TGTGCCAGCAGTGACCCCGGGACAGGGGTTTGGGAAAAACTGTTTTTT. Protein sequence: CASSDPGTGVWEKLFF.

V usage is TRBV11-2 and J usage is TRBJ2-1; 8 nucleotides match TRBD1. The V gene's germline CDR1 is SGHAT and CDR2 FQNNGV. The CDR3 extends over 14 amino acids. The V segment lost 5 bases and the J segment 4 bases; nucleotides outside the gene matches: 4. As DNA, the CDR3 is TGTGCCAGCAGCCGGACAGGGCTGTACAATGAGCAGTTCTTC. Translation: CASSRTGLYNEQFF.

This clone was seen only a few times. This chain links TRBV2 with TRBJ1-2; a possible D gene is TRBD1 (6 bases). Trimming shortened V by 6 bases and J by 4 bases, and 12 bases separated the two germline ends. The CDR3 contains 13 residues. Germline V gene sequence: CDR1 SNHLY, CDR2 FYNNEI. The CDR3 DNA is TGTGCCAGCAGGGAGGGGACATTCTATGGCTACACCTTC. Its protein product is CASREGTFYGYTF.